One T cell receptor (beta chain) is described in this entry. The same CDR3 also results from other DNA sequences found in this sample. Primers included in the PCR were 60 Vbeta and 13 Jbeta primers. Measured with immunoSEQ multiplex PCR; TCRdb has only the in-frame clones, and not every one. The sample has about 100,000 clones, around 82% seen once. The entry originates in a study of cytomegalovirus exposure and HLA in healthy donors. Germline V gives CDR1 GTSNPN, CDR2 SVGIG (reference sequence). Between the trimmed V and J ends, which lost 2 bases and 7 bases, there was a span of 8 bases. CDR3 length: 11 residues.

This sequence joins TRBV30 and TRBJ1-2; D is uncertain. The sample was PBMCs. This TCR was sampled from a woman in her forties or fifties in good health and CMV-seropositive. The CDR3 is CAWSSLVGYTF. CDR3 bases: TGTGCCTGGAGTTCACTCGTTGGCTACACCTTC.